These T cell receptor beta chains were read from a single sample in a study of cytomegalovirus exposure and HLA in healthy donors. Generated by immunoSEQ multiplex PCR, the TCRdb table keeps only in-frame clones and is missing some. There are 110,000 to 150,000 clones in the sample; 75% to 85% occur only once, and about 4.4% lies in the top ten. The sample comprised PBMCs. The source of these receptors is a man between 35 and 55 years old in good health and CMV-seronegative. CDR3s include the opening cysteine and the closing phenylalanine or tryptophan. The order of the fields is V gene, clone size, J gene, D gene, CDR3 DNA, CDR3 protein. The D gene is left open where the match is weak. Not every row has a clone size; where given, it reads once, few, many or a size class.

TRBV29-1	NA	TRBJ2-7	TRBD1	TGCAGCGTTGTTGGAGGGGACAGGGAGCGTCTGAACGCCTACGAGCAGTACTTC	CSVVGGDRERLNAYEQYF
TRBV29-1	few	TRBJ1-2	TRBD1	TGCAGCGTATTTAGACCGGGACAGGGGGCCGTTGGCTACACCTTC	CSVFRPGQGAVGYTF
TRBV6-9	few	TRBJ1-1	TRBD1	TGTGCCAGCAGTTACAGGACAGGGATGAACACTGAAGCTTTCTTT	CASSYRTGMNTEAFF
TRBV5-1	NA	TRBJ2-7	TRBD1	TGCGCCAGCAGCGCCGGGACAGCAGAGAATGAGCAGTACTTC	CASSAGTAENEQYF
TRBV21-1	once	TRBJ1-3	NA	TGTGCCAGCAGCCCCCTAACAGGGAGCTCTGGAAACACCATATATTTT	CASSPLTGSSGNTIYF
TRBV19	NA	TRBJ1-1	TRBD1	TGTGCCAGTAGCCGAAGACAAGGAAGGGACAGGAACACTGAAGCTTTCTTT	CASSRRQGRDRNTEAFF
TRBV5-4	NA	TRBJ2-5	NA	TGTGCCAGCAGCCAGGCACTTAGACAAGAGACCCAGTACTTC	CASSQALRQETQYF
TRBV7-6	NA	TRBJ2-7	NA	TGTGCCAGCAGTTATCAACAGTGGCCGGGATACGAGCAGTACTTC	CASSYQQWPGYEQYF
TRBV5-4	NA	TRBJ2-2	TRBD1	TGTGCCAGCAGCCCAATTGACAGGGGGCCGAACACCGGGGAGCTGTTTTTT	CASSPIDRGPNTGELFF
TRBV4-1	NA	TRBJ2-7	TRBD1	TGCGCCAGCAGCCAAGATGGGACAGGGGCTTCCTACGAGCAGTACTTC	CASSQDGTGASYEQYF
TRBV7-8	NA	TRBJ2-2	TRBD2	TGTGCCAGCAGAGAGATAGCGGGGGCCACCGGGGAGCTGTTTTTT	CASREIAGATGELFF
TRBV6-6	NA	TRBJ2-7	TRBD1	TGTGCCAGCCTCGACAGGGGACGCTACGAGCAGTACTTC	CASLDRGRYEQYF
TRBV5-4	NA	TRBJ1-4	NA	TGTGCCAGCAGCTTGAAGGGGGGGTCTACTAATGAAAAACTGTTTTTT	CASSLKGGSTNEKLFF
TRBV9	NA	TRBJ2-1	TRBD2	TGTGCCAGCGGGACTAGCGGGCGGCCCGGGGATGAGCAGTTCTTC	CASGTSGRPGDEQFF
TRBV6-5	NA	TRBJ2-3	TRBD2	TGTGCCAGCAGTTGGACTAGCGGGGGGACGCAGTATTTT	CASSWTSGGTQYF
TRBV29-1	NA	TRBJ2-1	TRBD1	TGCAGCGGTGGGACAGGTACGGGCAATGAGCAGTTCTTC	CSGGTGTGNEQFF
TRBV27	NA	TRBJ2-7	NA	TGTGCCAGCAGTTTAGTGACGGGCTACGAGCAGTACTTC	CASSLVTGYEQYF
TRBV5-6	once	TRBJ2-2	TRBD2	TGTGCCAGCAGCCCGACTAGCGGGGGAAGACGCGACACCGGGGAGCTGTTTTTT	CASSPTSGGRRDTGELFF
TRBV11-2	NA	TRBJ2-3	NA	TGTGCCAGCAGTTACGGACAGTTACACACAGATACGCAGTATTTT	CASSYGQLHTDTQYF
TRBV10-3	NA	TRBJ1-6	NA	TGTGCCATCAGTGAACCCCGGCAGGGTATGGGAAATTCACCCCTCCACTTT	CAISEPRQGMGNSPLHF
TRBV7-8	NA	TRBJ2-1	TRBD2	TGTGCCAGCAGCAAGACGCTAGCGGGCCATGAGCAGTTCTTC	CASSKTLAGHEQFF
TRBV11-2	NA	TRBJ2-7	NA	TGTGCCAGCAGCTTAGATCGTGGCAGCTACGAGCAGTACTTC	CASSLDRGSYEQYF
TRBV27	NA	TRBJ1-6	TRBD1	TGTGCCAGCAGACCCGGGACAGCCTATAATTCACCCCTCCACTTT	CASRPGTAYNSPLHF
TRBV7-9	NA	TRBJ1-1	NA	TGTGCCAGCAGCTACTACAGGGTCACTGAAGCTTTCTTT	CASSYYRVTEAFF
TRBV5-1	NA	TRBJ1-2	NA	TGCGCCAGCAGCTTGTTCAGGGGCGTCGTCACCTTC	CASSLFRGVVTF
TRBV9	NA	TRBJ2-2	NA	TGTGCCAGCAGCGTAGCTACAGCAGGCCCGAACACCGGGGAGCTGTTTTTT	CASSVATAGPNTGELFF
TRBV10-1	once	TRBJ1-6	NA	TGCGCCAGCAGCTCGACCTCCCTAGCGCCCCTCCACTTT	CASSSTSLAPLHF
TRBV5-1	NA	TRBJ2-7	TRBD1	TGCGCCAGCAGCTTACAGGGGGCTAACTACGAGCAGTACTTC	CASSLQGANYEQYF
TRBV19	NA	TRBJ2-6	NA	TGTGCCAGAGCTCCCGGGGAATTCTCTGGGGCCAACGTCCTGACTTTC	CARAPGEFSGANVLTF
TRBV18	once	TRBJ2-3	TRBD1	TGTGCCAGCTCACCAGCCGTTGGACAGGGGACAGATACGCAGTATTTT	CASSPAVGQGTDTQYF
TRBV10-3	NA	TRBJ1-1	NA	TGTGCCATCAGTGAGATCGGAGGGTTGGGCACTGAAGCTTTCTTT	CAISEIGGLGTEAFF
TRBV7-2	few	TRBJ2-1	TRBD2	TGTGCCAGCAGCTTAGGTAGACTAGCGGGGAGAGATAGTGAGCAGTTCTTC	CASSLGRLAGRDSEQFF
TRBV19	NA	TRBJ2-5	NA	TGTGCCAGTAGTGAGGGCAGGCAAGAGACCCAGTACTTC	CASSEGRQETQYF
TRBV6-5	NA	TRBJ1-1	NA	TGTGCCAGCAGTTACTCGAATGGGCCCCTGAACACTGAAGCTTTCTTT	CASSYSNGPLNTEAFF
TRBV5-6	NA	TRBJ2-5	NA	TGTGCCAGCAGCTTGGATAAGACCCAGTACTTC	CASSLDKTQYF